The clone carrying this TCR beta chain has more than one count but fewer than ten. What it recognizes is unknown. This entry comes from a study of T cells in Graves' hyperthyroidism and ophthalmopathy. Study-level points and caveats: The authors' 13 V-J model separated ophthalmopathy from stable hyperthyroidism.

TCR beta CDR3 regions were amplified from RNA. Initially, a first-round RT-PCR of the TCR CDR3 employed the HTBI primer set. TCRdb processed the multiplex PCR reads anew with MiXCR; each CDR3 protein has one entry. In the table there are about 720,000 distinct CDR3 sequences, about 19% of which are singletons. This CDR3 contains 16 residues. The V gene's germline CDR1 is SGHVS and CDR2 FNYEAQ. With V trimmed by 2 bases and J by 7 bases, 8 bases remained unmatched. The V call is TRBV7-6, the J call TRBJ1-2, with TRBD1 matching over 12 bases. The TCR sequence derives from a woman aged 45 to 65 with Graves' hyperthyroidism that later progressed to Graves' ophthalmopathy. The specimen was blood. CDR3 coding DNA: TGTGCCAGCAGCTTACAGCCCGGGACAGGGGGCGGTGGCTACACCTTC. This encodes CASSLQPGTGGGGYTF. The full variable domain, rest sourced from reference TRBV7-6 and TRBJ1-2, is GAGVSQSPRYKVTKRGQDVALRCDPISGHVSLYWYRQALGQGPEFLTYFNYEAQQDKSGLPNDRFSAERPEGSISTLTIQRTEQRDSAMYRCASSLQPGTGGGGYTFGSGTRLTVV.